This TCR beta chain was retrieved from a study of shared clonotypes between healthy human individuals. The germline gives CDR1 SGHRS, CDR2 YFSETQ. CDR3 length equals 15 residues. V shed 4 bases and J 4 bases; nucleotides not matched to a gene: 5. Generated by immunoSEQ multiplex PCR, the TCRdb table keeps only in-frame clones and is missing some. The data hold about 700,000 clones, with around 67% observed a single time. Turning to this clone: This may be a read error: a much more frequent sequence differs by one nucleotide.

This receptor was identified in a woman aged 30 to 39 in good health. This chain links TRBV5-1 with TRBJ2-1; TRBD2 aligns across 10 bases. Sample: memory CD4+ T cells sorted from blood. As for subset: CD45RA-negative fraction. The CDR3 sequence: CASSMASGGYNEQFF. The CDR3 DNA reads as TGCGCCAGCAGCATGGCTAGCGGGGGATACAATGAGCAGTTCTTC.